The 32 T cell receptor beta chains given below trace back to one sample, sequenced in a study of T cell clonotyping in hematopoietic cell transplantation. Method: immunoSEQ multiplex PCR; TCRdb's copy keeps in-frame clones and lacks some. The sample carries approximately 15,000 clones, about 83% recorded once. Here the sequenced sample was PBMCs, taken 100 days after allogeneic stem cell transplant. These receptors were collected from a male patient aged 60 to 75 who had an allogeneic stem cell transplant from a related donor, so the T cells may come from the graft donor. Some clones in this sample may be carry-over from other donors' samples.

J is TRBJ2-7 and V is TRBV11-3, with D perhaps TRBD2 (5 bases). The length of the CDR3 is 14 residues. Germline V gene sequence: CDR1 SGHNT, CDR2 YENEEA. V lost 0 bases, J lost 5 bases, and 11 bases lay in between. The CDR3 loop reads CASSLDRVGDEQYF. CDR3 DNA sequence: TGTGCCAGCAGCTTAGATCGAGTGGGAGACGAGCAGTACTTC.

The CDR3 sequence is CASSPGDSYEQYF. CDR3 DNA sequence: TGCGCCAGCAGCCCAGGTGATAGCTACGAGCAGTACTTC. The genes are TRBV5-1 and TRBJ2-7; no reliable D call. Trimming cost V 4 bases and J 3 bases, with 11 bases left between them. Germline V gives CDR1 SGHRS, CDR2 YFSETQ. The CDR3 extends over 13 amino acids.

The chain employs TRBV5-1 and TRBJ2-7; TRBD1 aligns across 9 bases. Germline V gives CDR1 SGHRS, CDR2 YFSETQ. The length of the CDR3 is 16 residues. V trimming: 4 bases; J trimming: 6 bases; junction bases outside the gene matches: 14. The CDR3 DNA follows: TGCGCCAGCAGCCTCGGGTCGGGACAGGGTATGGGCGAGCAGTACTTC. This codes for CASSLGSGQGMGEQYF. Variable domain in full (rest from reference TRBV5-1 and TRBJ2-7): KAGVTQTPRYLIKTRGQQVTLSCSPISGHRSVSWYQQTPGQGLQFLFEYFSETQRNKGNFPGRFSGRQFSNSRSEMNVSTLELGDSALYLCASSLGSGQGMGEQYFGPGTRLTVT.

The chain is built from TRBV5-1 and TRBJ2-1, with 9 bases matching TRBD2. This CDR3 spans 15 amino acids. The V gene's germline CDR1 is SGHRS and CDR2 YFSETQ. V was pared by 0 bases and J by 6 bases, with 4 bases of the junction left unmatched. The CDR3 DNA reads as TGCGCCAGCAGCTTGGAAGCGGGGGGCCCCAATGAGCAGTTCTTC. Its protein is CASSLEAGGPNEQFF.

The rearrangement uses TRBV7-8 and TRBJ1-2; no clear D. The germline CDR1 and CDR2 sequences are SGHVS and FQNEAQ. The CDR3 has 15 residues. V was clipped by 7 bases and J by 8 bases, with 23 bases between them. DNA of the CDR3: TGTGCCAGCACCGTTATGCCAGAGACCTGGGGAGGCTACACCTTC. It is translated as CASTVMPETWGGYTF.

The chain is built from TRBV29-1 and TRBJ1-2, with no clear D. Germline V gene lookup returns CDR1 SQVTM and CDR2 ANQGSEA. The V and J ends lost 1 base and 2 bases respectively, with 14 bases between them. This CDR3 comprises 15 residues. In DNA, the CDR3 is TGCAGCGTTGAAGGGGATAAAGAAGGGAACTATGGCTACACCTTC. It codes for CSVEGDKEGNYGYTF.

The V gene is TRBV7-9, the J gene TRBJ2-2; weak D call: TRBD2 (7 bases). Per the germline V gene, CDR1 is SEHNR and CDR2 is FQNEAQ (reference sequence). This CDR3 has 15 amino acids. V was trimmed by 5 bases and J by 7 bases, leaving 17 bases between them. The CDR3 region is CASSPRGQRDGELFF. Here the CDR3 DNA reads TGTGCCAGCAGCCCCCGAGGACAGCGGGACGGGGAGCTGTTTTTT.

The V gene is TRBV5-1, the J gene TRBJ2-2; unclear D gene. Trimming took 1 base from V and 3 from J, leaving 7 bases between them. Germline CDR1 and CDR2: SGHRS and YFSETQ. The CDR3 contains 14 residues. This CDR3 is CASSLPRDTGELFF. The CDR3 region has the DNA TGCGCCAGCAGCTTGCCTAGGGACACCGGGGAGCTGTTTTTT.

This clone came up a few times. V gene TRBV6-6 combines with J gene TRBJ1-5; the D gene is possibly TRBD1 (6 bases). The V gene lost 8 bases and the J gene lost 6 bases, with 11 bases spanning the gap. CDR1 MNHNY and CDR2 SVGAGI come from the germline V gene (reference sequence). The CDR3 consists of 12 residues. CDR3 bases: TGTGCCAGCCAATCCAGGGGTCAGCCCCAGCATTTT. Protein sequence: CASQSRGQPQHF.

The chain employs TRBV30 and TRBJ2-7; D tentatively fits TRBD1 or TRBD2 (5 bases each). Deletions cut 1 base from V and 2 bases from J, with 12 bases between. The CDR3 loop spans 14 amino acids. Germline V gene lookup returns CDR1 GTSNPN and CDR2 SVGIG (reference sequence). The CDR3: CAWSGRGATYEQYF. As DNA, the CDR3 is TGTGCCTGGAGTGGAAGAGGGGCAACCTACGAGCAGTACTTC.

Written as DNA, the CDR3 is TGTGCCTGGAGTGTATCCGTGATGGGGGCGACTGAAAAACTGTTTTTT. Its protein is CAWSVSVMGATEKLFF. J is TRBJ1-4 and V is TRBV30; TRBD1 might be the D (6 bases). Germline V gene data show CDR1 as GTSNPN and CDR2 as SVGIG (reference sequence). V was trimmed by 0 bases and J by 7 bases, leaving 18 bases between them. This CDR3 contains 16 residues.

Comments on this clone: At the DNA level, this CDR3 is encoded by other sequences in the same sample as well. The V and J genes are TRBV6-6 and TRBJ1-2; 8 bases align to TRBD1. The CDR3 runs to 15 residues. Germline V gene sequence: CDR1 MNHNY, CDR2 SVGAGI (reference sequence). The ends lost 0 bases at V and 8 bases at J; junction bases unmatched: 8. In DNA, the CDR3 is TGTGCCAGCAGTTACTCGGGAGACAGGGGATACGGCTACACCTTC. Translated: CASSYSGDRGYGYTF.

The chain combines TRBV19 with TRBJ1-2, with D hard to call. V lost 4 bases and J lost 0, with 15 bases in between. CDR3 length equals 16 residues. Germline CDR1 and CDR2: LNHDA and SQIVND (reference sequence). The CDR3 bases are TGTGCCAGTAGTACGTCAGGTCGCCAGGCTAACTATGGCTACACCTTC. Amino acids: CASSTSGRQANYGYTF.

V gene TRBV2 combines with J gene TRBJ2-6; D unresolved. The germline V gene encodes CDR1 SNHLY and CDR2 FYNNEI. Trimming removed 10 bases at V and 0 bases at J, with 13 bases between. This CDR3 is 15 amino acids long. The chain's CDR3 is CATQELISGANVLTF. The CDR3 DNA follows: TGTGCCACCCAAGAACTAATCTCTGGGGCCAACGTCCTGACTTTC.

This clone is medium-sized (0.01 to 0.1%) within its sample. The chain has TRBV20-1 and TRBJ1-1, with TRBD1 matching over 7 bases. Germline-derived CDR1 and CDR2 are DFQATT and SNEGSKA (reference sequence). The trim removed 7 bases at V and 1 base at J, leaving 0 bases unmatched. This CDR3 has 11 residues. The CDR3 spells CSGQGNTEAFF. CDR3 nucleotides: TGCAGTGGACAGGGGAACACTGAAGCTTTCTTT.

In DNA form, the CDR3 reads TGTGCCAGCAGCGGAACGGGGGCGGCTATCTACGAGCAGTACTTC. Translating gives CASSGTGAAIYEQYF. This chain links TRBV7-2 with TRBJ2-7; D may be TRBD1 or TRBD2 (6 bases each). CDR1 SGHTA and CDR2 FQGNSA come from the germline V gene. V was clipped by 5 bases and J by 3 bases, with 17 bases between them. CDR3 size: 15 residues.

CDR3 DNA: TGCGCCAGCAGCTTGTTCGGGGAAGGGAATTCACCCCTCCACTTT. Translation: CASSLFGEGNSPLHF. This rearrangement joins TRBV5-1 to TRBJ1-6; D gene ambiguous. V was pared by 1 base and J by 7 bases, with 12 bases between. In germline, CDR1 is SGHRS, CDR2 YFSETQ. The CDR3 runs 15 residues.

J is TRBJ2-3 and V is TRBV5-4; D assignment may be TRBD1 or TRBD2 (6 bases each). This CDR3 has 15 amino acids. Per germline, CDR1 SGHNT and CDR2 YYREEE (reference sequence). V gave up 2 bases and J gave up 0 bases, with 10 bases separating them. For the CDR3, the DNA is TGTGCCAGCAGCTTCGGGGGCACTAGCACAGATACGCAGTATTTT. Its translation is CASSFGGTSTDTQYF.

The CDR3 spells CASSLAGTVYNSPLHF. CDR3 bases: TGCGCCAGCAGCTTGGCCGGGACAGTATACAATTCACCCCTCCACTTT. This chain joins TRBV5-1 and TRBJ1-6; 7 bases align to TRBD1. This CDR3 has 16 amino acids. The J segment lost 7 bases and the V segment lost 0 bases, leaving 7 bases of the junction unmatched. Germline V CDR1 and CDR2: SGHRS, YFSETQ.

This rearrangement joins TRBV15 to TRBJ2-7; D is unresolved. The CDR3 extends over 12 amino acids. V gave up 1 base and J gave up 1 base, with 2 bases separating them. Germline CDR1 is LNHNV and CDR2 is YYDKDF (reference sequence). CDR3 sequence reads: CATSRGSYEQYF. CDR3 bases: TGTGCCACCAGCAGAGGTTCCTACGAGCAGTACTTC.

V and J are TRBV5-1 and TRBJ1-6; 8 bases fit TRBD1. There are 17 residues in the CDR3. Unmatched junction bases numbered 11, after V lost 4 bases and J lost 5 bases. CDR1 is SGHRS, CDR2 YFSETQ, per germline. CDR3 loop: CASSKNQRTGHNSPLHF. CDR3 coding DNA: TGCGCCAGCAGCAAGAACCAAAGGACAGGGCATAATTCACCCCTCCACTTT.

This clone appeared once. V and J are TRBV6-1 and TRBJ1-1; D remains ambiguous. Trimming stripped 4 bases from V and 3 bases from J, with 12 bases between. Germline V gene data show CDR1 as MNHNS and CDR2 as SASEGT. This CDR3 has 14 amino acids. CDR3 sequence reads: CASSVISVDTEAFF. DNA for the CDR3: TGTGCCAGCAGTGTAATAAGTGTTGACACTGAAGCTTTCTTT.

The J gene is TRBJ1-3, the V gene TRBV30; the match to TRBD1 covers 8 bases. Germline CDR1 and CDR2: GTSNPN and SVGIG (reference sequence). The CDR3 extends over 14 amino acids. After removal of 5 bases from V and 0 bases from J, the junction contained 3 bases not matched to a gene. The CDR3: CAWGQGYSGNTIYF. As DNA, the CDR3 is TGTGCCTGGGGACAGGGTTACTCTGGAAACACCATATATTTT.

This chain joins TRBV7-9 and TRBJ1-2; 7 bases map to TRBD1. The V gene's germline CDR1 is SEHNR and CDR2 FQNEAQ (reference sequence). The CDR3 runs 15 residues. Trimming cost V 1 base and J 4 bases; bases outside gene matches: 6. The CDR3, as DNA: TGTGCCAGCAGCTTAGATGGGACAGAAGTCTATGGCTACACCTTC. It specifies CASSLDGTEVYGYTF.

In DNA, the CDR3 is TGTGCCAGCAGCTTAGACAGCCCCAATGAGCAGTTCTTC. It encodes CASSLDSPNEQFF. The rearrangement uses TRBV7-2 and TRBJ2-1; D is unresolved. V lost 1 base, J lost 6 bases, and 7 bases lay in between. CDR3 length: 13 residues. In germline, CDR1 is SGHTA, CDR2 FQGNSA.

The rearrangement joins TRBV5-1 to TRBJ2-5; D possibly corresponds to TRBD1 (6 bases). Germline V gene sequence: CDR1 SGHRS, CDR2 YFSETQ. This CDR3 region has 13 residues. V was pared by 4 bases and J by 5 bases, with 12 bases between. CDR3 bases: TGCGCCAGCAGCATACAGGGCGTTGAGACCCAGTACTTC. It is translated as CASSIQGVETQYF. Filled out from reference TRBV5-1 and TRBJ2-5, the complete variable domain reads KAGVTQTPRYLIKTRGQQVTLSCSPISGHRSVSWYQQTPGQGLQFLFEYFSETQRNKGNFPGRFSGRQFSNSRSEMNVSTLELGDSALYLCASSIQGVETQYFGPGTRLLVL.

The rearrangement joins TRBV6-5 to TRBJ2-7; 9 bases are a match to TRBD1. Germline V lookup: CDR1 MNHEY, CDR2 SVGAGI. Trimming removed 3 bases from V and 5 bases from J; junction bases left unmatched: 5. CDR3 length: 14 amino acids. The CDR3 loop is CASSYQQGANEQYF. Here the CDR3 DNA reads TGTGCCAGCAGTTATCAACAGGGGGCCAACGAGCAGTACTTC.

This clone has more than one count but fewer than ten. This chain links TRBV4-1 with TRBJ1-1; tentative D call: TRBD1 (5 bases). This CDR3 has 13 residues. In germline, CDR1 is MGHRA, CDR2 YSYEKL. V shed 8 bases and J shed 6 bases, with 16 bases lying between them. The CDR3: CASGWGERPEAFF. DNA for the CDR3: TGCGCCAGCGGCTGGGGGGAGAGACCTGAAGCTTTCTTT.

The CDR3 protein is CASRLPGLSEQYF. CDR3 nucleotides: TGTGCCAGCAGGCTACCGGGACTTAGCGAGCAGTACTTC. The rearrangement joins TRBV28 to TRBJ2-7, with a possible D match to TRBD2 (6 bases). The germline V gene has CDR1 MDHEN and CDR2 SYDVKM. Trimming removed 6 bases at V and 6 bases at J, with 15 bases between. The CDR3 is made up of 13 amino acids.

In its sample, this clone was seen once. The rearrangement joins TRBV4-2 to TRBJ2-2; D not resolved. CDR1 and CDR2 from the germline V gene are LGHNA and YNFKEQ. The CDR3 totals 15 residues. V dropped 0 bases and J dropped 3 bases, with 8 bases sitting between them. This CDR3 reads CASSQEVRDTGELFF. The CDR3 DNA follows: TGTGCCAGCAGCCAAGAGGTACGGGACACCGGGGAGCTGTTTTTT.

V is TRBV5-1 and J is TRBJ2-4; the match to TRBD2 covers 9 bases. The CDR3 runs to 16 residues. The germline gives CDR1 SGHRS, CDR2 YFSETQ. V shed 3 bases and J 1 base; nucleotides not matched to a gene: 5. The CDR3 DNA reads TGCGCCAGCAGCTCGGGGAGCGGGGGGGCCAAAAACATTCAGTACTTC. As protein: CASSSGSGGAKNIQYF.

The V call is TRBV6-6, the J call TRBJ1-2; tentative D call: TRBD1 (6 bases). The germline V gene encodes CDR1 MNHNY and CDR2 SVGAGI (reference sequence). Trimming pared 5 bases from V and 7 bases from J, leaving 11 bases between. This CDR3 is built from 12 residues. In nucleotides, the CDR3 is TGTGCCAGCAGTCCAACAGGGCTTGGCTACACCTTC. Translating it yields CASSPTGLGYTF.